This T cell receptor beta chain is from a study of cytotoxic CD8 clonotypes in ibrutinib-treated CLL. Study in general: Response sampling occurred after a median 12 months of treatment (range 6 to 36). Study-wide results and limits: In comparison with age-matched healthy donors, baseline clonality was higher and tracked circulating CD8+ T-cell counts. Public clonotypes were rare and shrank or held steady on treatment.

Cryopreserved PBMCs supplied roughly 1.8 micrograms of genomic DNA for TCR beta libraries. Some clones are missing from TCRdb's copy, which holds only in-frame ones; the method was immunoSEQ multiplex PCR. The table includes 100,000 to 150,000 clones, 75% to 90% detected once. Germline V gives CDR1 MNHNS, CDR2 SASEGT. The CDR3 is made up of 11 amino acids. V was clipped by 5 bases and J by 3 bases, with 5 bases between them. Points on this clone: Its antigen is currently unknown.

The V and J genes are TRBV6-1 and TRBJ2-7, with unresolved D. The TCR was taken from a human donor with chronic lymphocytic leukemia. The starting material was PBMCs, obtained after 24 months of ibrutinib treatment. CDR3 sequence (DNA): TGTGCCAGCAGTTTACTCTACGAGCAGTACTTC. Encoded protein: CASSLLYEQYF.